This TCR beta chain appears in the sequencing data of a study of technical replicates of blood from a few donors. The junction had 9 bases not matched to a gene; V was cut back by 0 bases and J by 0 bases. The CDR3 runs 19 residues. Germline V gene data show CDR1 as LGHNA and CDR2 as YSLEER. This table comes from immunoSEQ multiplex PCR, and its TCRdb copy is limited to in-frame clones, with some not included. The sample carries tens of thousands of clones, 90% to 95% recorded once. This rearrangement joins TRBV4-3 to TRBJ2-1, with 9 bases lining up with TRBD1. This TCR came from a human donor in good health. Some clones in this sample may be carry-over from other donors' samples. Sequencing was done on a sample of PBMCs. The CDR3 coding sequence is TGCGCCAGCAGCCAAGATATGGGACAGGGCGCCTCCTCCTACAATGAGCAGTTCTTC. This encodes CASSQDMGQGASSYNEQFF.